The T cell receptor beta chain described here comes from a study of early T cells in non-severe SARS-CoV-2 infection (dated by TCRdb to the early 2020s). Some background on the complete study: Bulk RNA from unsorted whole blood was used for TCR sequencing, so alpha and beta chains could not be paired.

A case-control design nested within a healthcare worker cohort in London, UK, was used, with weekly nasopharyngeal swab PCR tests and blood sampling performed. Healthcare workers were recruited between 23 and 31 March 2020, during the week of the UK lockdown, and were followed weekly for up to about 15 weeks. This clonotype occurred a few times. Its specific antigen is unknown. No base quality values were provided; no much bigger clone lies one nucleotide off. Library preparation employed 5' RACE. Instrument on record: NextSeq 500. Unique molecular identifiers were attached to individual cDNA molecules in the TCR library protocol so that sequencing error and PCR bias could be corrected. Both TCR alpha and beta chains were sequenced, and tight co-correlation was observed between alpha and beta sequence abundances in each sample. From the authors' description of their analysis: V gene, J gene and CDR3 annotation of TCR sequences was performed with Decombinator V4. TCRs were defined as expanded if a significant change between any two time points was detected under a Poisson model with p below 0.0001. TCR abundances were normalised to the total number of TCRs sequenced per sample and expressed as counts per million. MAIT TCRs were defined by TRAV1-2 paired with TRAJ12, TRAJ20 or TRAJ33, and iNKT TCRs by TRAV10 paired with TRAJ18. VDJdb, accessed 1 November 2021, was searched for CMV, EBV and SARS-CoV-2 annotated TCRs, excluding TCRs annotated for multiple antigens. The public reads were reprocessed in TCRdb via fastp at Q25 and MiXCR, keeping in-frame beta chains. Under each unique CDR3 protein, matching rows form one entry showing the most common genes and DNA. The authors' filters were not applied to this entry. This sample has some 66,000 distinct CDR3 sequences in its table, and 9.1% of those were observed once. 3.2% of the sample is held by the ten biggest clonotypes.

From cysteine to phenylalanine, the CDR3 is 15 amino acids long. Of all the DNA, just the CDR3 is kept, 45 bases in frame from base 1. The junction shows trimming of 2 bases on V and 0 bases on J, plus 5 bases between the germline ends. The germline V gene (reference sequence) sets CDR1 to SEHNR and CDR2 to FQNEAQ. The paper as a whole reports these results and caveats: VDJdb matching was skewed toward anti-spike CD8 responses and likely underestimated virus-specific expansions by missing private and CD4 specificities.

The V and J genes are TRBV7-9 and TRBJ2-6; no D gene is confidently identified. The receptor comes from an adult who was a healthcare worker with PCR-confirmed SARS-CoV-2 infection or an uninfected control (not recorded which). Sequencing used whole blood. The CDR3 amino acid sequence is: CASSLLTSGANVLTF. The nucleotides are TGTGCCAGCAGCTTATTAACCTCTGGGGCCAACGTCCTGACTTTC.